This TCR beta chain appears in the sequencing data of a study of T cells after posttransplantation cyclophosphamide. Findings of the study overall: Recipient CMV seropositivity and CMV reactivation strongly tracked TRB clonality. TRB overlap between skin or GI tissue T cells and blood was limited. Later post-transplant blood repertoires were often dominated by donor CD8+ memory clones.

The CDR3 is made up of 15 amino acids. The germline V gene encodes CDR1 MGHRA and CDR2 YSYEKL. V lost 4 bases and J 6 bases, leaving 15 bases between the germline ends. In regard to this clone: Its antigen is undetermined.

Treatment was busulfan-fludarabine conditioning, a marrow graft, and cyclophosphamide on days +3 and +4. Only in-frame clones appear in the TCRdb table, and some are missing; sequencing was by immunoSEQ multiplex PCR. Of 5,500 to 8,500 clones detected, about 80% appear once; the ten largest clones hold 20% to 25%. This TCR was recovered from a female patient in her fifties or sixties who received an allogeneic stem cell transplant from a related donor, was CMV-positive, and had no GVHD. Some of these T cells may belong to the graft donor. The rearrangement joins TRBV4-1 to TRBJ1-4, with a tentative D call TRBD1 (6 bases). The sample here was PBMCs, taken after allogeneic stem cell transplant with posttransplant cyclophosphamide. This CDR3 reads CASSLLEAGDEKLFF. As DNA, the CDR3 is TGCGCCAGCAGCCTACTTGAGGCAGGGGATGAAAAACTGTTTTTT.